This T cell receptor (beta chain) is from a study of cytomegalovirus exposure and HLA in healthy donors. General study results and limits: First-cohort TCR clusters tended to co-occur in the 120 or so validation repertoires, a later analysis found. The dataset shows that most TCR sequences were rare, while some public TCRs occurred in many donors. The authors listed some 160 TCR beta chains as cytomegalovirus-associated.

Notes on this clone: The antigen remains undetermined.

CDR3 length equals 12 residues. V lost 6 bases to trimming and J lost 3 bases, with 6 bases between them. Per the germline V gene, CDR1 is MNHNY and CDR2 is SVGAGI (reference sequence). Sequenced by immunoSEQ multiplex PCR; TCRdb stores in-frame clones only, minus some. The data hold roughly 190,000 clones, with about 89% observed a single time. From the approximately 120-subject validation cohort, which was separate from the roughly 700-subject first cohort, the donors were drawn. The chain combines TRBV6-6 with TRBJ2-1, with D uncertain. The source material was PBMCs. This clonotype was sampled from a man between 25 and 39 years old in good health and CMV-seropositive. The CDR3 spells CASRRDYNEQFF. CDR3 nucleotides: TGTGCCAGCAGAAGGGACTACAATGAGCAGTTCTTC.